The 32 T cell receptor beta chains in this list originate from one sample, sequenced in a study of T cell clonality in common variable immunodeficiency. Here immunoSEQ multiplex PCR was the method, and the copy in TCRdb shows in-frame clones only, minus some. The data show tens of thousands of clones, none appearing only once, with roughly 3% held by the ten largest. Sequencing used peripheral blood mononuclear cells. The source of these receptors is a person aged 18 to 75 in good health.

Notes on this clone: The missing CDR3 end, 3 residues past where the read stops, is filled in from the germline J gene. This sequence joins TRBV18 and TRBJ1-3; tentatively, D is TRBD1 (5 bases). Trimming removed 3 bases at V and 0 bases at J, with 9 bases between. The CDR3 contains 15 residues. CDR1 and CDR2 (germline): KGHSH, LQKENI. The sequenced part of the CDR3 DNA is TGTGCCAGCTCACCGCAGGGAAGCTCTGGAAACACC. Amino acid sequence: CASSPQGSSGNT. The complete CDR3 protein is CASSPQGSSGNTIYF.

This clone has ten or more counts. Incomplete CDR3 DNA: TGTGCCTGGATCAGTAGCGGGAGCTACGAG. Translated: CAWISSGSYE. The CDR3, in full, reads CAWISSGSYEQYF. The rearrangement links TRBV30 to TRBJ2-7; 9 nucleotides match TRBD2. The sequenced fragment ends 3 residues before the CDR3 boundary, so the rest is inferred from the germline J gene. Per germline, CDR1 GTSNPN and CDR2 SVGIG (reference sequence). J was trimmed by 3 bases and V by 4 bases; bases with no gene match: 4. CDR3 length: 13 amino acids. The full variable domain, its missing parts supplied by reference TRBV30 and TRBJ2-7, is SQTIHQWPATLVQPVGSPLSLECTVEGTSNPNLYWYRQAAGRGLQLLFYSVGIGQISSEVPQNLSASRPQDRQFILSSKKLLLSDSGFYLCAWISSGSYEQYFGPGTRLTVT.

This clone has ten or more counts. The read falls 3 residues short of the CDR3 end, and the missing part is taken from the germline J gene. This chain links TRBV7-2 with TRBJ2-1; TRBD2 matches at 14 bases. This CDR3 region has 15 residues. Looked up from germline, CDR1 is SGHTA and CDR2 is FQGNSA. V lost 7 bases, J lost 8 bases, and 7 bases stayed unmatched. CDR3 region: CASTVGTSGSDEQFF. The CDR3 bases that were read are TGTGCCAGCACCGTCGGGACTAGCGGGAGCGATGAG.

This clone came up many times. Read coverage stops 3 residues before the CDR3 terminus; the germline J gene supplies the remainder. The rearrangement uses TRBV24-1 and TRBJ2-1, with D possibly matching TRBD2 (5 bases). The CDR3 loop spans 14 amino acids. V lost 5 bases, J lost 7 bases, and 14 bases lay in between. The germline V gene encodes CDR1 KGHDR and CDR2 SFDVKD. The CDR3: CATSAHRAENEQFF. CDR3 DNA (partial): TGTGCCACCAGTGCTCACCGAGCGGAAAATGAG.

This clone was seen ten or more times. Read data end 3 residues before the CDR3 end; the end is taken from the germline J gene. The chain couples TRBV5-1 to TRBJ2-2; unclear D gene. V was trimmed by 0 bases and J by 0 bases, leaving 3 bases between them. Looked up from germline, CDR1 is SGHRS and CDR2 is YFSETQ. The CDR3 length is 14 residues. The sequenced CDR3 bases are TGCGCCAGCAGCTTGGCAGCGAACACCGGGGAG. Translating gives CASSLAANTGE. The whole CDR3 protein is CASSLAANTGELFF.

This clone has only a few counts. The read ends 3 residues before the CDR3 terminus; that terminus is restored from the germline J gene. The J gene is TRBJ2-4, the V gene TRBV5-6, with 7 bases lining up with TRBD1. Germline V lookup: CDR1 SGHDT, CDR2 YYEEEE. CDR3 length: 15 residues. The CDR3 DNA, read in part, is TGTGCCAGCAGCTTGATAGGGGGCGACGCCTATGGT. It encodes CASSLIGGDAYG. The whole CDR3 sequence is CASSLIGGDAYGQYF.

This clone was counted many times. The read ends 3 residues shy of where the CDR3 ends; the end is completed using the germline J gene. The genes are TRBV7-2 and TRBJ1-4; D is possibly TRBD1 (6 bases). This CDR3 has 12 residues. Germline values: CDR1 SGHTA, CDR2 FQGNSA. V dropped 5 bases and J dropped 10 bases, with 11 bases sitting between them. The part of the CDR3 DNA that was read is TGTGCCAGCAGCACGGACAGCGGAAAA. This codes for CASSTDSGK. The whole CDR3 reads CASSTDSGKLFF.

This clone appeared a few times. The read gets to within 3 residues of the CDR3 end, and the germline J gene fills in the rest. The chain has TRBV30 and TRBJ2-3; no reliable D call. The CDR3 covers 13 residues. The V gene's germline CDR1 is GTSNPN and CDR2 SVGIG (reference sequence). CDR3: CAWSLHSNQPQYF. The sequenced part of the CDR3 DNA is TGTGCCTGGAGTTTGCACAGCAATCAGCCG.

With regard to this clone: Read sequence stops 3 residues before the CDR3 end, and the germline J gene provides the missing end. This chain connects TRBV5-1 to TRBJ1-4, with TRBD1 identical over 7 bases. In germline, CDR1 is SGHRS, CDR2 YFSETQ. The length of the CDR3 is 17 residues. CDR3 bases read: TGCGCCAGCAGCTTAAGACCCAGGGGGTCCGGGGCCAACGTA. Its translation is CASSLRPRGSGANV. The CDR3, in full, reads CASSLRPRGSGANVLFF.

This clone was detected only a few times. The read is 3 residues too short to cover the CDR3 end, so that end is filled in from the germline J gene. The rearrangement joins TRBV2 to TRBJ1-2; D gene unclear. The CDR3 has 17 residues. V lost 4 bases and J 2 bases, leaving 20 bases between the germline ends. Germline V gives CDR1 SNHLY, CDR2 FYNNEI. The covered CDR3 bases are TGTGCCAGCAGTGGAATAGTAGCGGCTCAACACAACTATGGC. Its protein product is CASSGIVAAQHNYG. The whole CDR3 protein is CASSGIVAAQHNYGYTF. Supplemented by reference TRBV2 and TRBJ1-2, the full variable domain reads EPEVTQTPSHQVTQMGQEVILRCVPISNHLYFYWYRQILGQKVEFLVSFYNNEISEKSEIFDDQFSVERPDGSNFTLKIRSTKLEDSAMYFCASSGIVAAQHNYGYTFGSGTRLTVV.

At least ten counts were recorded for this clone. The read halts 3 residues ahead of the CDR3 end, with the missing end drawn from the germline J gene. This chain connects TRBV5-1 to TRBJ2-3; 7 bases match TRBD1. In germline, CDR1 is SGHRS, CDR2 YFSETQ. There are 14 residues in the CDR3. Unmatched junction bases numbered 8, after V lost 5 bases and J lost 5 bases. The covered CDR3 bases are TGCGCCAGCAGGCAAGGGGGCGAGGGAGATACG. It codes for CASRQGGEGDT. The CDR3 as a whole reads CASRQGGEGDTQYF.

This clone was detected many times. The CDR3 end lies 3 residues beyond the end of the read and is filled in from the germline J gene. V usage is TRBV20-1 and J usage is TRBJ2-1; D is uncertain. The CDR3 sequence is 13 residues long. Trimming removed 3 bases from V and 7 bases from J, with 13 bases in between. Per the germline V gene, CDR1 is DFQATT and CDR2 is SNEGSKA (reference sequence). The covered CDR3 bases are TGCAGTGCTAGTGTGCCCCAAAGGAATGAG. Encoded protein: CSASVPQRNE. The CDR3 reads in full as CSASVPQRNEQFF.

This clone was recorded at least ten times. Read sequence stops 3 residues before the CDR3 end, and the germline J gene provides the missing end. This chain links TRBV19 with TRBJ1-1; 8 bases line up with TRBD1. This CDR3 contains 15 residues. V trimming: 6 bases; J trimming: 4 bases; junction bases outside the gene matches: 10. Looked up from germline, CDR1 is LNHDA and CDR2 is SQIVND (reference sequence). Incomplete CDR3 DNA: TGTGCCAGTAGGATCGACAGGGGAATAGGCACTGAA. As protein: CASRIDRGIGTE. The complete CDR3 protein is CASRIDRGIGTEAFF.

In its sample, this clone was seen many times. The read ends 3 residues shy of where the CDR3 ends; the end is completed using the germline J gene. V and J are TRBV6-1 and TRBJ2-2; 7 nucleotides agree with TRBD2. This CDR3 region has 14 residues. Germline CDR1 and CDR2: MNHNS and SASEGT. The trim removed 3 bases at V and 6 bases at J, leaving 4 bases unmatched. CDR3 DNA, as far as it was read: TGTGCCAGCAGTGAGAGGGCGGGAGCCGGGGAG. It is translated as CASSERAGAGE. The full CDR3 is CASSERAGAGELFF.

This clone was counted at least ten times. Read coverage stops 3 residues before the CDR3 terminus; the germline J gene supplies the remainder. The V gene is TRBV30, the J gene TRBJ2-1; a possible D gene is TRBD2 (6 bases). Per the germline V gene, CDR1 is GTSNPN and CDR2 is SVGIG (reference sequence). Trimming left V 2 bases short and J 0 bases short, with 17 bases between. The CDR3 has 17 residues. The CDR3 DNA, read in part, is TGTGCCTGGAGTCTCGGGAGCGGCCAATTCTCCTACAATGAG. This translates into CAWSLGSGQFSYNE. The CDR3 in full is CAWSLGSGQFSYNEQFF.

Only a few counts were recorded for this clone. This CDR3 reads CSAHEMTSGTDTYTF. Partial CDR3 DNA: TGCAGTGCCCATGAGATGACTAGCGGCACAGATACC. The chain joins TRBV20-1 to TRBJ1-2, with D uncertain. The CDR3 goes on 3 residues after the read ends, and that part is filled in from the germline J gene. Germline V gene data show CDR1 as DFQATT and CDR2 as SNEGSKA (reference sequence). This CDR3 has 15 residues.

This clone has a count of ten or more. With the read ending 3 residues before the CDR3 end, the germline J gene is used to fill in that end. This chain connects TRBV6-4 to TRBJ2-3, with 10 nucleotides matching TRBD1. CDR3 size: 15 residues. Germline loops: CDR1 MRHNA, CDR2 SNTAGT. Trimming took 5 bases from V and 2 from J; bases not matched to a gene: 4. CDR3 DNA, as far as it was read: TGTGCCAGCAGTATGGACAGGGGGATCACAGATACG. As protein: CASSMDRGITDT. The CDR3, in full, reads CASSMDRGITDTQYF.

This clone came up many times. With the read ending 3 residues before the CDR3 end, the germline J gene is used to fill in that end. This chain links TRBV11-2 with TRBJ1-4, with D possibly TRBD1 on 5 matching bases. Germline CDR1 reads SGHAT; CDR2 reads FQNNGV. V was pared by 3 bases and J by 6 bases, with 14 bases between. This CDR3 comprises 15 residues. CDR3 in amino acids: CASSFGLRGYEKLFF. CDR3 bases read: TGTGCCAGCAGCTTCGGGTTAAGGGGTTATGAAAAA. The full variable domain, with the rest looked up from reference TRBV11-2 and TRBJ1-4, is EAGVAQSPRYKIIEKRQSVAFWCNPISGHATLYWYQQILGQGPKLLIQFQNNGVVDDSQLPKDRFSAERLKGVDSTLKIQPAKLEDSAVYLCASSFGLRGYEKLFFGSGTQLSVL.

This clone was counted many times. The CDR3 reads CASSQPQGADTQYF. Partial CDR3 DNA: TGTGCCAGCAGCCAACCACAGGGGGCGGATACG. The gene calls are TRBV7-9 and TRBJ2-3; 9 bases are a match to TRBD1. The read ends 3 residues early relative to the CDR3; the germline J gene fills the gap. Unmatched junction bases numbered 6, after V lost 5 bases and J lost 6 bases. Per the germline V gene, CDR1 is SEHNR and CDR2 is FQNEAQ (reference sequence). The CDR3 spans 14 residues.

This clone was counted between two and nine times. One junction end does not reproduce the germline sequence, and a read error may be involved. With the read ending 3 residues before the CDR3 end, the germline J gene is used to fill in that end. The sample contains more than one DNA sequence encoding this CDR3. The chain uses TRBV20-1 and TRBJ1-3, with 7 bases aligning to TRBD1. The CDR3 loop spans 15 amino acids. Germline-derived CDR1 and CDR2 are DFQATT and SNEGSKA (reference sequence). The CDR3 DNA, read in part, is TGCAGTGCTAGAGATACAGGGGTCTCTGGAAACACG. This translates into CSARDTGVSGNT. The whole CDR3 is CSARDTGVSGNTIYF.

This clone came up many times. Read sequence stops 3 residues before the CDR3 end, and the germline J gene provides the missing end. The chain combines TRBV6-4 with TRBJ1-1; perhaps TRBD1 as D (6 bases). This CDR3 contains 13 residues. Germline CDR1 is MRHNA and CDR2 is SNTAGT. Trimming removed 7 bases at V and 5 bases at J, with 14 bases between. The CDR3 reads CASMGAGGTEAFF. Partial CDR3 DNA: TGTGCCAGCATGGGGGCCGGTGGGACTGAA.

This clone was found many times. Read coverage stops 3 residues before the CDR3 terminus; the germline J gene supplies the remainder. The V call is TRBV7-9, the J call TRBJ1-6, with D perhaps TRBD1 (6 bases). Germline lookup yields CDR1 SEHNR and CDR2 FQNEAQ (reference sequence). The CDR3 sequence is 12 residues long. Partial CDR3 DNA: TGTGCCAGCAGCGACTCTAGGGGGCCC. It translates to CASSDSRGP. The whole CDR3 reads CASSDSRGPLHF.

This clone was detected many times. The missing CDR3 end, 3 residues past where the read stops, is filled in from the germline J gene. This chain uses TRBV12-3 or TRBV12-4 with TRBJ1-4; D is possibly TRBD1 (6 bases). The ends were cut back, 5 bases at V and 7 bases at J, with 11 bases in the middle. The CDR3 loop spans 13 amino acids. Here the CDR3 reads CASSGTITEKLFF. The covered CDR3 bases are TGTGCCAGCAGTGGGACAATTACTGAAAAA.

This clone was counted at least ten times. The missing CDR3 end, 3 residues past where the read stops, is filled in from the germline J gene. The chain has TRBV20-1 and TRBJ1-4; D not certain. The CDR3 length is 15 residues. V was clipped by 2 bases and J by 5 bases, with 15 bases between them. Per the germline V gene, CDR1 is DFQATT and CDR2 is SNEGSKA (reference sequence). CDR3 DNA, as far as it was read: TGCAGTGCTAGACCATTTGGCTCCGGGAATGAAAAA. Residues: CSARPFGSGNEK. The complete CDR3 protein is CSARPFGSGNEKLFF.

Comments on this clone: Read sequence stops 3 residues before the CDR3 end, and the germline J gene provides the missing end. The J gene is TRBJ2-1, the V gene TRBV11-1, with TRBD1 matching over 10 bases. Germline V lookup: CDR1 SGHAT, CDR2 FQDESV (reference sequence). This CDR3 is 15 amino acids long. V trimming: 5 bases; J trimming: 4 bases; junction bases outside the gene matches: 5. This CDR3 is CASSTWDRGYNEQFF. The CDR3 bases that were read are TGTGCCAGCAGCACGTGGGACAGGGGTTACAATGAG. The complete variable domain, with remaining parts taken from reference TRBV11-1 and TRBJ2-1, reads EAEVAQSPRYKITEKSQAVAFWCDPISGHATLYWYRQILGQGPELLVQFQDESVVDDSQLPKDRFSAERLKGVDSTLKIQPAELGDSAMYLCASSTWDRGYNEQFFGPGTRLTVL.

At least ten counts were recorded for this clone. The sequenced part of the CDR3 DNA is TGTGCCAGCAGTTTCCGGTGGGCACCTAATCAGCCC. Translation gives CASSFRWAPNQP. From start to end, the CDR3 is CASSFRWAPNQPQHF. V usage is TRBV28 and J usage is TRBJ1-5, with D uncertain. The CDR3 goes on 3 residues after the read ends, and that part is filled in from the germline J gene. V lost 3 bases and J lost 4, with 13 bases in between. This CDR3 is 15 amino acids long. CDR1 and CDR2 from the germline V gene are MDHEN and SYDVKM.

This clone occurred a few times. The read falls 3 residues short of the CDR3 end, and the missing part is taken from the germline J gene. This chain uses TRBV7-9 with TRBJ2-2; perhaps TRBD2 as D (6 bases). Germline lookup yields CDR1 SEHNR and CDR2 FQNEAQ (reference sequence). The CDR3 has 12 amino acids. Here the CDR3 reads CASTSSGTPLFF. The covered CDR3 bases are TGTGCCAGCACCTCATCGGGGACTCCG.

This clone was observed many times. The missing CDR3 end, 3 residues past where the read stops, is filled in from the germline J gene. V usage is TRBV28 and J usage is TRBJ2-2; D not resolved. V lost 6 bases to trimming and J lost 1 base, with 3 bases between them. CDR1 and CDR2 from the germline V gene are MDHEN and SYDVKM. CDR3 length: 12 amino acids. CDR3 region: CASSLNTGELFF. The sequenced part of the CDR3 DNA is TGTGCCAGCAGCTTGAACACCGGGGAG.

Only a few counts were recorded for this clone. The DNA ends 3 residues before the CDR3 does, and the rest of the CDR3 is filled in from the germline J gene. V gene TRBV6-2 or TRBV6-3 combines with J gene TRBJ2-3, with D perhaps TRBD1 (6 bases). The CDR3 extends over 15 amino acids. Germline lookup yields CDR1 MNHEY and CDR2 SVGEGT. V lost 0 bases, J lost 7 bases, and 14 bases lay in between. CDR3 loop: CASSYSGRGPYTQYF. The sequenced part of the CDR3 DNA is TGTGCCAGCAGTTACTCGGGCAGGGGACCATATACG.

This clone was counted many times. The sequence runs out 3 residues before the end of the CDR3; the remainder is reconstructed from the germline J gene. The chain carries TRBV7-9 and TRBJ1-1, with a possible D match to TRBD1 (5 bases). Germline CDR1 is SEHNR and CDR2 is FQNEAQ (reference sequence). The CDR3 runs to 14 residues. The V and J ends lost 1 base and 0 bases respectively, with 6 bases between them. CDR3 protein: CASSLGQMNTEAFF. The part of the CDR3 DNA that was read is TGTGCCAGCAGCTTAGGACAGATGAACACTGAA.

About this clone itself: Read sequence stops 3 residues before the CDR3 end, and the germline J gene provides the missing end. The rearrangement uses TRBV18 and TRBJ2-3; perhaps TRBD2 as D (5 bases). Germline V gene data show CDR1 as KGHSH and CDR2 as LQKENI. The CDR3 length is 14 residues. CDR3 in amino acids: CASSPDVSGNSQYF. The CDR3 DNA, read in part, is TGTGCCAGCTCACCAGACGTCAGCGGTAACTCG.

This clone was seen ten or more times. From the germline J gene comes the end of the CDR3, since the read stops 3 residues before it. The chain has TRBV5-1 and TRBJ2-7, with TRBD1 matching over 8 bases. Germline V gene lookup returns CDR1 SGHRS and CDR2 YFSETQ. Trimming at V came to 0 bases and at J to 1 base, leaving 0 bases not matched to a gene. The CDR3 extends over 14 amino acids. The CDR3 sequence is CASSLGQGSYEQYF. Partial CDR3 DNA: TGCGCCAGCAGCTTGGGACAGGGGTCCTACGAG.